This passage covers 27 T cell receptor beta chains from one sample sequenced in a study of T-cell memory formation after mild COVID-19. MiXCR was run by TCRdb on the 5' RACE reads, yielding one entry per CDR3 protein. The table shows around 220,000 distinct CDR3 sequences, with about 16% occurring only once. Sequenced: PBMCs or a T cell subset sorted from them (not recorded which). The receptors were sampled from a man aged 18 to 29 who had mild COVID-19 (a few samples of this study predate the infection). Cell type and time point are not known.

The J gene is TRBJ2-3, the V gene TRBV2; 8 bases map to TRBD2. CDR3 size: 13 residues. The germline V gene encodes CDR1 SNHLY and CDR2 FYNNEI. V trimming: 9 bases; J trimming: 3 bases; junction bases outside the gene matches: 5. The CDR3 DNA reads TGTGCCAGTCAAGCGGGGGAGACAGATACGCAGTATTTT. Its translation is CASQAGETDTQYF.

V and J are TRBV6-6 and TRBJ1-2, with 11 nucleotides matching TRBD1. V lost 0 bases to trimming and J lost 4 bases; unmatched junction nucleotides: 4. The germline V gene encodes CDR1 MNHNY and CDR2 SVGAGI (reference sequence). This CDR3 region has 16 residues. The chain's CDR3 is CASSYSAGTGGYGYTF. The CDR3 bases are TGTGCCAGCAGTTACTCGGCCGGGACAGGGGGCTATGGCTACACCTTC.

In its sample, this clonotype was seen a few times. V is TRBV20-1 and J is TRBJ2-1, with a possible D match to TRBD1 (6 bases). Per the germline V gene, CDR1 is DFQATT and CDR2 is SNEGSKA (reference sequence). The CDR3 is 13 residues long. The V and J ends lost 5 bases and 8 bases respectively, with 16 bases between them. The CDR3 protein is CSALTNRADEQFF. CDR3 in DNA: TGCAGTGCTCTTACAAACAGGGCTGATGAGCAGTTCTTC.

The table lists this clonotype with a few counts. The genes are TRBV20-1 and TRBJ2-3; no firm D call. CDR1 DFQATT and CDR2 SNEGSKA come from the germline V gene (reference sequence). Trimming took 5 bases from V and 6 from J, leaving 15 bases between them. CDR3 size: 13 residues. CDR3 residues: CSARITPRDTQYF. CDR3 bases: TGCAGTGCTCGAATTACCCCCCGGGATACGCAGTATTTT.

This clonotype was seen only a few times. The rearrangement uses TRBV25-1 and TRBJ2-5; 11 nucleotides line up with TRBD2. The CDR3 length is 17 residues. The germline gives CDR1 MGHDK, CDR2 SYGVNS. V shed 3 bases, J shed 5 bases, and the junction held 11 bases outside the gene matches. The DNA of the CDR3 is TGTGCCAGCAGTGACGGGGCTAGCGGGGGGCCGGGGGAGACCCAGTACTTC. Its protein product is CASSDGASGGPGETQYF.

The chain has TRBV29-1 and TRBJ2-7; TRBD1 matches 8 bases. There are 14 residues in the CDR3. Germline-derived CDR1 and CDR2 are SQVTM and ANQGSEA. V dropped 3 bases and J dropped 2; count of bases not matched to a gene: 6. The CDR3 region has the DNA TGCAGCGTTGAGGGACAGGCCTTACCCTACGAGCAGTACTTC. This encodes CSVEGQALPYEQYF.

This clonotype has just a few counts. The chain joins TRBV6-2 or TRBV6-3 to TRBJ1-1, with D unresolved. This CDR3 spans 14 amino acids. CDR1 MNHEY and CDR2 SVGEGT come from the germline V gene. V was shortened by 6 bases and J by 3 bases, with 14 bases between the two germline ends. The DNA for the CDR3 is TGTGCCAGCAGCCGCCGAACCCGGGACACTGAAGCTTTCTTT. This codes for CASSRRTRDTEAFF.

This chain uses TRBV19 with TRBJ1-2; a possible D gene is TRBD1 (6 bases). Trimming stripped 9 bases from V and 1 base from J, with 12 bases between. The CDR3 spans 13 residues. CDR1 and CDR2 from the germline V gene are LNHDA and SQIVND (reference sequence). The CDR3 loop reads CASSRTDNYGYTF. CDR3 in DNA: TGTGCCAGCAGCAGGACAGATAACTATGGCTACACCTTC.

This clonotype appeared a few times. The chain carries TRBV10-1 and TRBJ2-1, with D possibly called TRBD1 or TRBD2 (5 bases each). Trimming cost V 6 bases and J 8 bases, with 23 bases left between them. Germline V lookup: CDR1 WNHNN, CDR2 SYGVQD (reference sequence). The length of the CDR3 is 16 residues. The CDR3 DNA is TGCGCCAGCAGCGAAACCGGGACCGCCTCGGTCGATGAGCAGTTCTTC. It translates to CASSETGTASVDEQFF.

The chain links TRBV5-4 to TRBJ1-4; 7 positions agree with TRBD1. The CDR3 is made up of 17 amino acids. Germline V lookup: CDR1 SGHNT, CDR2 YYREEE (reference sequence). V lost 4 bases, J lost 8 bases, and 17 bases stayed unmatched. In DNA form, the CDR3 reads TGTGCCAGCAGCGGTGACAGGAACAGGGGCGTTGGGGAAAAACTGTTTTTT. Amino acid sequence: CASSGDRNRGVGEKLFF.

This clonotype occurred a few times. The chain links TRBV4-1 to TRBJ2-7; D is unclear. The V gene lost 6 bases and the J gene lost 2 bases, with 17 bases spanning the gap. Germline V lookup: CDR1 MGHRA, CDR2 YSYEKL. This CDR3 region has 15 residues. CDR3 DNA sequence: TGCGCCAGCAGTCTGGACGTGACGGAGACCTACGAGCAGTACTTC. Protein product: CASSLDVTETYEQYF.

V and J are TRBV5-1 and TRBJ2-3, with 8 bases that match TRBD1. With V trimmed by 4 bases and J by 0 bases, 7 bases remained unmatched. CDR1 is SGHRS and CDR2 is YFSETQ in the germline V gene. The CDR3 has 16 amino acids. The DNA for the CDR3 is TGCGCCAGCAGCAAAGGACAGGGAGGTAGCACAGATACGCAGTATTTT. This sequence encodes CASSKGQGGSTDTQYF.

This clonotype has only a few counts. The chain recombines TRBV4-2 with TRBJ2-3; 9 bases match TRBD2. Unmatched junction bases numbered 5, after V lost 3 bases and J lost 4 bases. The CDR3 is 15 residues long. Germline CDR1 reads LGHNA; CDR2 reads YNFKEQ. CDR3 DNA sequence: TGTGCCAGCAGCCAGCGGGGGGGAGATCCAGATACGCAGTATTTT. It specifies CASSQRGGDPDTQYF.

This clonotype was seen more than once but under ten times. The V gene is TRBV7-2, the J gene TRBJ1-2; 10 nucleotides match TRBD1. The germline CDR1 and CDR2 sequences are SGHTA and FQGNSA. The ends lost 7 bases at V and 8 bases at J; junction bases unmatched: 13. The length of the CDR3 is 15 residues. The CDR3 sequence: CASNSGTGVFRGYTF. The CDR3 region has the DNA TGTGCCAGCAACAGCGGGACAGGGGTGTTTCGGGGCTACACCTTC.

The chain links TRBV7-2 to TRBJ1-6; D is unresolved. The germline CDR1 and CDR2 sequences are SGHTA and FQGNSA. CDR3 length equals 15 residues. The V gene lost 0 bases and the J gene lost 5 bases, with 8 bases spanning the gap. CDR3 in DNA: TGTGCCAGCAGCTTAGCGCGGGGTAATAATTCACCCCTCCACTTT. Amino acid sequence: CASSLARGNNSPLHF.

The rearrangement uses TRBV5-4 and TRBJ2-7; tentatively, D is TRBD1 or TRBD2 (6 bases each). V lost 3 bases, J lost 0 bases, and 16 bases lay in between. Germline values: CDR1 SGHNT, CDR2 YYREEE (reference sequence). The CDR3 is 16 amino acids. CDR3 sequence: CASSSLDGGLSYEQYF. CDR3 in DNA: TGTGCCAGCAGCTCTCTCGACGGGGGCCTCTCCTACGAGCAGTACTTC.

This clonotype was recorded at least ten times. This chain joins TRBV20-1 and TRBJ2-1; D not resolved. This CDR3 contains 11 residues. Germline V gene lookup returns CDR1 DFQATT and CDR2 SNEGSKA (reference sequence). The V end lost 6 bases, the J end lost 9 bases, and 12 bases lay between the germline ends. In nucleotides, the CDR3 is TGCAGTGCAGCTACGACGGCTGAGCAGTTCTTC. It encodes CSAATTAEQFF.

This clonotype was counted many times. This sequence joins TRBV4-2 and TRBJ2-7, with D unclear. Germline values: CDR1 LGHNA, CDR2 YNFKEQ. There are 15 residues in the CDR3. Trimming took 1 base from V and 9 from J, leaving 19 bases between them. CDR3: CASSQGLTGLLTQYF. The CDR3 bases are TGTGCCAGCAGCCAAGGACTGACCGGGCTTCTTACGCAGTACTTC.

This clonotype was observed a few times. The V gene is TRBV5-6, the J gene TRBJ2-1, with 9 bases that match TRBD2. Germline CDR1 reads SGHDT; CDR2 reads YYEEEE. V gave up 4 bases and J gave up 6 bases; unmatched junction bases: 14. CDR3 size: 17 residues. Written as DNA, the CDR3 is TGTGCCAGCAGCCTCCAGGCTCTGGGACTAGCCGCCAATGAGCAGTTCTTC. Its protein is CASSLQALGLAANEQFF.

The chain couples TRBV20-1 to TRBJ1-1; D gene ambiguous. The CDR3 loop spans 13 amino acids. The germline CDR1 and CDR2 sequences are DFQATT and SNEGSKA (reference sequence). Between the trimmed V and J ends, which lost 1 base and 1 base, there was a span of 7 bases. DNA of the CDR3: TGCAGTGCTAGAGTTCAGCAGAACACTGAAGCTTTCTTT. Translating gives CSARVQQNTEAFF.

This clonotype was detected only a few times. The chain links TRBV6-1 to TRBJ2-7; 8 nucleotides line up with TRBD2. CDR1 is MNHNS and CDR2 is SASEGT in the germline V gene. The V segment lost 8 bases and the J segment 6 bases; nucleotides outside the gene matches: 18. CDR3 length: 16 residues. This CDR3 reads CASQSGGGQHIAEQYF. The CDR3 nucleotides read TGTGCCAGCCAGAGTGGCGGGGGGCAGCATATTGCCGAGCAGTACTTC.

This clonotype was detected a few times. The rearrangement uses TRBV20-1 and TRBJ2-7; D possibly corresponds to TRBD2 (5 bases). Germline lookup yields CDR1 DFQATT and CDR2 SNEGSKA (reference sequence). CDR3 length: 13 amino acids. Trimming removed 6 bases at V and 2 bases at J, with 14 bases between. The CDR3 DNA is TGCAGTGCCGAAGGACTTGTTACCTACGAGCAGTACGTC. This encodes CSAEGLVTYEQYV.

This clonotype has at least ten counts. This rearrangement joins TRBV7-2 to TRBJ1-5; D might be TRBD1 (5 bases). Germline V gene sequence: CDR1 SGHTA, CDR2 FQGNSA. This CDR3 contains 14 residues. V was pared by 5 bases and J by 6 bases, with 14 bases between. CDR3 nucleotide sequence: TGTGCCAGCAGCCACGGGGGGGAAAGTCAGCCCCAGCATTTT. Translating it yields CASSHGGESQPQHF.

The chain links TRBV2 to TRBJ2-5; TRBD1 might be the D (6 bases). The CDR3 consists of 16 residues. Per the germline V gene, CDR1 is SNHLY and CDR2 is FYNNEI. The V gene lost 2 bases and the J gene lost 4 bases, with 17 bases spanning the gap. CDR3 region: CASSERGQPIIETQYF. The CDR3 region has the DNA TGTGCCAGCAGTGAACGAGGACAGCCCATTATAGAGACCCAGTACTTC.

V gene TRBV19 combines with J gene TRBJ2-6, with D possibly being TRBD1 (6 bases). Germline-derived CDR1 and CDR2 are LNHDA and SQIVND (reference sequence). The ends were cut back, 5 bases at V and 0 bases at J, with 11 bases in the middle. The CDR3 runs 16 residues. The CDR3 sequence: CASSADSSSGANVLTF. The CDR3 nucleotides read TGTGCCAGTAGTGCGGACAGCTCCTCTGGGGCCAACGTCCTGACTTTC.

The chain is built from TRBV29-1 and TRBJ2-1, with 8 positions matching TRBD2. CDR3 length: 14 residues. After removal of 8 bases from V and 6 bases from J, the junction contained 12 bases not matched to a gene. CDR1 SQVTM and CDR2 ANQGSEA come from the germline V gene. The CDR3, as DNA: TGCAGCTCTCAAGCCGGGACTAGATCCAATGAGCAGTTCTTC. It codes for CSSQAGTRSNEQFF.

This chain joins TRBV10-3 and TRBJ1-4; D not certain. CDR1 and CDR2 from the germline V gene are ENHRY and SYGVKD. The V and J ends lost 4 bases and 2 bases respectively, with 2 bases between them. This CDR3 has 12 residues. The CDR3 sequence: CAISATNEKLFF. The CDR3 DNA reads TGTGCCATCAGTGCTACTAATGAAAAACTGTTTTTT.